This record covers a single T cell receptor beta chain. The specificity of this receptor is unknown. Base qualities are not at hand, and no much larger clone is one base apart. This record belongs to a study of OX40 agonist ivuxolimab in advanced cancers. For the wider study: Ivuxolimab, which targeted the costimulatory receptor OX40 (CD134), was an agonistic, fully human IgG2 monoclonal antibody. Intravenous ivuxolimab was administered to patients every 2 weeks at six dose levels: 0.01, 0.1, 0.3, 1.5, 3 and 10 mg/kg. Of the 50 to 55 patients in dose escalation, 19 had hepatocellular carcinoma, roughly 15 had melanoma, 9 had renal cell carcinoma and 9 had head and neck cancer. In the dose-escalation cohort, around four fifths of patients were male, and the mean age was roughly 60 years with a range of about 20 to 80. Prior anti-PD-1, anti-PD-L1 or anti-CTLA-4 therapy was permitted, and approximately 42% of dose-escalation patients had received checkpoint inhibitors. Partial responses occurred in three dose-escalation patients: two with cutaneous melanoma and one with hepatocellular carcinoma. Peripheral TCRbeta sequencing was intended to test whether TCR sequence diversity was altered and clonal T-cell expansion was caused by ivuxolimab. The paper reports the monotherapy dose-escalation portion (N of about 50 patients) of the phase I ivuxolimab trial. Overall study outcomes, separate from this receptor: In partial responders in the 0.1-3.0 mg/kg groups, normalized peripheral clonal expansion was found to be among the lowest, especially among CD8+ T cells. After ivuxolimab, expanded clones were on average more numerous among CD8+ T cells than among CD4+ T cells. At doses from 0.1 to 3.0 mg/kg, clonal expansion was seen in both CD4+ and CD8+ blood T cells between baseline and week 6. Low levels of normalized T-cell clonal expansion were also seen in some patients who did not respond. Which antigens the clonally expanded peripheral T cells were specific for was not determined.

Via the germline V gene, CDR1 is MNHEY and CDR2 SVGAGI. From the cysteine up to the phenylalanine, the CDR3 has a length of 14 residues. Left in the record is the CDR3 DNA by itself, 42 bases read in frame from the first base. Genomic DNA was isolated from the sorted cells so that the TCRbeta CDR3 region could be sequenced. The immunoSEQ Assay was used for sequencing of TCRbeta CDR3 regions. What TCRdb holds here is the immuneACCESS table cut down to in-frame rearrangements. Part of the clones is not present; checked against another copy, under half of the missing clones reflect an unresolved V gene, and the others are unexplained. For this sample there are about 74,000 clones; approximately 88% appear just once. The ten largest account for 2.1% of the sample. The trial excluded patients who had a history of autoimmune disease or were on systemic immunosuppression. Peripheral blood for TCR sequencing was drawn from every dose cohort at baseline, at cycle 4 day 1 and at cycle 7 day 1. Samples came from an open-label, multicenter, first-in-human phase I dose-escalation trial of ivuxolimab. Adults with locally advanced or metastatic melanoma, renal cell carcinoma, hepatocellular carcinoma or head and neck squamous cell carcinoma were enrolled in the trial. CD4+ and CD8+ T cells were sorted separately from peripheral blood before TCR sequencing.

This clonotype was sampled from an adult with an advanced solid tumor such as melanoma, head and neck, liver or kidney cancer. Sequences were derived from CD4+ or CD8+ T cells sorted from blood, sampled in a trial of the OX40 agonist ivuxolimab. The rearrangement combines TRBV6-5 with TRBJ2-5; the D gene is perhaps TRBD1 or TRBD2, each of them matching over 5 bases. The DNA end is a closer match to TRBJ2-7, so the J assignment may be wrong. The CDR3 region has the sequence CASSYSGTSYEQYF. The sequenced DNA: TGTGCCAGCAGTTACTCCGGGACCTCCTACGAGCAGTACTTC.